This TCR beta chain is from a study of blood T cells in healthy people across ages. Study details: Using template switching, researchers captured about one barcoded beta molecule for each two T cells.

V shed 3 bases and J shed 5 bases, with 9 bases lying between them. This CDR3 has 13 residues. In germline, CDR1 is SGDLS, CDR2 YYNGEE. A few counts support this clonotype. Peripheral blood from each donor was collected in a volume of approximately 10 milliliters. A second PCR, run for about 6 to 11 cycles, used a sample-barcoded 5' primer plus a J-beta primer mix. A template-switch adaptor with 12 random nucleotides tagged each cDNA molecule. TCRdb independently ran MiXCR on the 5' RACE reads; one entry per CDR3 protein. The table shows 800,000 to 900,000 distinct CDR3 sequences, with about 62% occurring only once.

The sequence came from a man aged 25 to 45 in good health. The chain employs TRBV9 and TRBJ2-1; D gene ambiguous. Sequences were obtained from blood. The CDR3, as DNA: TGTGCCAGCAGCGCCTTTGGGAACAATGAGCAGTTCTTC. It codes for CASSAFGNNEQFF. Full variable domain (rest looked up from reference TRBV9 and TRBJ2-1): DSGVTQTPKHLITATGQRVTLRCSPRSGDLSVYWYQQSLDQGLQFLIQYYNGEERAKGNILERFSAQQFPDLHSELNLSSLELGDSALYFCASSAFGNNEQFFGPGTRLTVL.